This entry lists 15 T cell receptor beta chains sequenced from one sample in a study of blood T cell repertoires in COVID-19. The assay was immunoSEQ multiplex PCR, and TCRdb's table has in-frame clones only and misses some. The table includes approximately 37,000 clones, over 70% detected once. Sequencing input: peripheral blood. The source is a human donor in a cohort sampled during active COVID-19.

The rearrangement links TRBV7-2 to TRBJ2-5; TRBD1 might be the D (6 bases). V was pared by 5 bases and J by 5 bases, with 18 bases between. Per germline, CDR1 SGHTA and CDR2 FQGNSA. The CDR3 has 15 amino acids. CDR3 residues: CASSAYLGARETQYF. In DNA, the CDR3 is TGTGCCAGCAGCGCGTACTTGGGGGCGAGGGAGACCCAGTACTTC.

The rearrangement uses TRBV6-5 and TRBJ2-7; D is uncertain. The CDR3 contains 11 residues. The germline V gene encodes CDR1 MNHEY and CDR2 SVGAGI. Trimming took off 7 bases at V and 2 bases at J, with 6 bases between the two ends. DNA for the CDR3: TGTGCCAGCACGCAGGCCTACGAGCAGTACTTC. Its translation: CASTQAYEQYF.

A word on this clone: The sample has other DNA sequences that encode this CDR3 too. This rearrangement joins TRBV7-2 to TRBJ2-5; the D gene is possibly TRBD1 (5 bases). The CDR3 totals 13 residues. Trimming pared 3 bases from V and 5 bases from J, leaving 10 bases between. Germline CDR1 is SGHTA and CDR2 is FQGNSA. The CDR3 reads CASSFGQGETQYF. The CDR3 nucleotides are TGTGCCAGCAGCTTTGGGCAGGGTGAGACCCAGTACTTC. The full variable domain, its missing parts supplied by reference TRBV7-2 and TRBJ2-5, is GAGVSQSPSNKVTEKGKDVELRCDPISGHTALYWYRQSLGQGLEFLIYFQGNSAPDKSGLPSDRFSAERTGGSVSTLTIQRTQQEDSAVYLCASSFGQGETQYFGPGTRLLVL.

The chain recombines TRBV10-3 with TRBJ2-3, with 16 bases fitting TRBD2. The CDR3 totals 15 residues. With V trimmed by 6 bases and J by 4 bases, 1 base remained unmatched. Germline CDR1 reads ENHRY; CDR2 reads SYGVKD. The chain's CDR3 is CAIRGLAGGADTQYF. The CDR3, as DNA: TGTGCCATCAGGGGACTAGCGGGGGGGGCAGATACGCAGTATTTT.

This clone was counted only a few times. The chain couples TRBV5-1 to TRBJ2-5; perhaps TRBD1 as D (5 bases). Deletions cut 2 bases from V and 2 bases from J, with 7 bases between. The CDR3 extends over 13 amino acids. Per the germline V gene, CDR1 is SGHRS and CDR2 is YFSETQ. CDR3 coding DNA: TGCGCCAGCAGCTTTCCAGGGCAAGAGACCCAGTACTTC. As protein: CASSFPGQETQYF.

The chain is built from TRBV5-1 and TRBJ2-1, with D possibly matching TRBD2 (5 bases). Trimming removed 3 bases from V and 2 bases from J, with 15 bases in between. Looked up from germline, CDR1 is SGHRS and CDR2 is YFSETQ. The CDR3 has 16 residues. The CDR3 nucleotides read TGCGCCAGCAGCTGGGAGACCGGGCCCCCCTACAATGAGCAGTTCTTC. Protein sequence: CASSWETGPPYNEQFF.

Here the CDR3 DNA reads TGTGCCAGCAGCTTAGTAGCCTATGGCTACACCTTC. Its protein is CASSLVAYGYTF. The rearrangement joins TRBV7-9 to TRBJ1-2; D not certain. The CDR3 length is 12 residues. The germline gives CDR1 SEHNR, CDR2 FQNEAQ (reference sequence). Between the trimmed V and J ends, which lost 1 base and 4 bases, there was a span of 4 bases.

V gene TRBV7-6 combines with J gene TRBJ1-2; the match to TRBD1 covers 10 bases. Germline CDR1 reads SGHVS; CDR2 reads FNYEAQ. The CDR3 is 15 residues long. With 5 bases clipped from V and 3 bases from J, the junction kept 6 bases outside the gene matches. The chain's CDR3 is CASSPRTGGDYGYTF. The DNA for the CDR3 is TGTGCCAGCAGCCCCCGGACAGGGGGAGACTATGGCTACACCTTC.

The CDR3 sequence: CASSAGLAGLSYNEQFF. CDR3 bases: TGCGCCAGCAGCGCCGGACTAGCGGGTCTCTCCTACAATGAGCAGTTCTTC. This chain joins TRBV5-1 and TRBJ2-1, with 11 bases aligning to TRBD2. The CDR3 sequence is 17 residues long. Germline V CDR1 and CDR2: SGHRS, YFSETQ. The junction had 6 bases not matched to a gene; V was cut back by 4 bases and J by 0 bases. Based on the CDR3 plus reference TRBV5-1 and TRBJ2-1, the full variable domain is KAGVTQTPRYLIKTRGQQVTLSCSPISGHRSVSWYQQTPGQGLQFLFEYFSETQRNKGNFPGRFSGRQFSNSRSEMNVSTLELGDSALYLCASSAGLAGLSYNEQFFGPGTRLTVL.

This clone was observed once. The J gene is TRBJ2-2, the V gene TRBV9, with 7 bases aligning to TRBD1. CDR1 is SGDLS, CDR2 YYNGEE, per germline. V was pared by 3 bases and J by 1 base, with 6 bases of the junction left unmatched. The CDR3 spans 16 residues. CDR3 amino acids: CASSGSGTVNTGELFF. The CDR3 bases are TGTGCCAGCAGCGGATCCGGGACAGTGAACACCGGGGAGCTGTTTTTT. Complete variable domain (other parts from reference TRBV9 and TRBJ2-2): DSGVTQTPKHLITATGQRVTLRCSPRSGDLSVYWYQQSLDQGLQFLIQYYNGEERAKGNILERFSAQQFPDLHSELNLSSLELGDSALYFCASSGSGTVNTGELFFGEGSRLTVL.

The chain combines TRBV29-1 with TRBJ2-7; TRBD2 aligns across 7 bases. The CDR3 is made up of 14 amino acids. Germline values: CDR1 SQVTM, CDR2 ANQGSEA. V shed 5 bases and J 0 bases; nucleotides not matched to a gene: 7. The CDR3 DNA sequence: TGCAGCGTTCTCCGGACTAGTCCCTCCTACGAGCAGTACTTC. Encoded protein: CSVLRTSPSYEQYF.

Only one count was recorded for this clone. This chain uses TRBV7-2 with TRBJ2-2; 10 bases map to TRBD1. The V segment lost 4 bases and the J segment 3 bases; nucleotides outside the gene matches: 11. CDR3 length: 18 residues. Germline assignment: CDR1 SGHTA and CDR2 FQGNSA. The CDR3 loop is CASSSRDRGLQDTGELFF. The CDR3 DNA follows: TGTGCCAGCAGCTCCCGGGACAGGGGACTCCAAGACACCGGGGAGCTGTTTTTT.

In this sample, this clone turned up once. The gene calls are TRBV7-9 and TRBJ1-2, with D possibly TRBD1 on 6 matching bases. The germline V and J ends were trimmed by 3 bases and 2 bases, with 19 bases remaining between them. The CDR3 totals 17 residues. Germline V gene data show CDR1 as SEHNR and CDR2 as FQNEAQ (reference sequence). CDR3 protein: CASSLAGWDTLNYGYTF. In nucleotides, the CDR3 is TGTGCCAGCAGCTTGGCTGGTTGGGACACACTCAACTATGGCTACACCTTC. The whole variable domain, remainder taken from reference TRBV7-9 and TRBJ1-2, is DTGVSQNPRHKITKRGQNVTFRCDPISEHNRLYWYRQTLGQGPEFLTYFQNEAQLEKSRLLSDRFSAERPKGSFSTLEIQRTEQGDSAMYLCASSLAGWDTLNYGYTFGSGTRLTVV.

The chain links TRBV6-5 to TRBJ1-6, with TRBD1 identical over 9 bases. The germline CDR1 and CDR2 sequences are MNHEY and SVGAGI. This CDR3 spans 14 amino acids. The V segment lost 4 bases and the J segment 14 bases; nucleotides outside the gene matches: 9. Written as DNA, the CDR3 is TGTGCCAGCAGTTTGGGACAGGGTAAAATGTCCCTCCACTTT. Translation: CASSLGQGKMSLHF.

The CDR3 DNA follows: TGCGCCAGCAGCCCCCCGACTAGCGGCCAAGAGACCCAGTACTTC. Translating it yields CASSPPTSGQETQYF. The rearrangement links TRBV5-1 to TRBJ2-5; TRBD2 aligns across 9 bases. The CDR3 is made up of 15 amino acids. Trimming at V came to 4 bases and at J to 1 base, leaving 5 bases not matched to a gene. The germline gives CDR1 SGHRS, CDR2 YFSETQ.